A selection of T cell receptor beta chains follows, all from one sample in a study of blood T cell repertoires in COVID-19. Some clones are missing from TCRdb's copy, which holds only in-frame ones; the method was immunoSEQ multiplex PCR. In the table there are roughly 150,000 clones, around 80% of which are singletons. The sequenced material came from peripheral blood. The receptors shown here come from a man between 60 and 70 years old with acute or convalescent COVID-19. Both conserved end residues are part of each CDR3. Fields, in order: J gene, D gene, V gene, CDR3 protein. The D gene is left open where the match is weak.

J gene: TRBJ1-3
D gene: TRBD1
V gene: TRBV3-1/TRBV3-2
CDR3 protein: CASSQSGQGSGNTIYF

J gene: TRBJ2-5
D gene: NA
V gene: TRBV5-8
CDR3 protein: CASSLAELPETQYF

J gene: TRBJ2-2
D gene: NA
V gene: TRBV11-2
CDR3 protein: CASSSLALASGELFF

J gene: TRBJ2-4
D gene: NA
V gene: TRBV10-3
CDR3 protein: CAISEGGLAKNIQYF

J gene: TRBJ1-4
D gene: NA
V gene: TRBV3-1/TRBV3-2
CDR3 protein: CASSQFQGGEKLFF

J gene: TRBJ2-2
D gene: TRBD2
V gene: TRBV9
CDR3 protein: CASSPRLAGEIGELFF

J gene: TRBJ2-2
D gene: NA
V gene: TRBV4-1
CDR3 protein: CASRDREREIGGELFF

J gene: TRBJ1-5
D gene: NA
V gene: TRBV28
CDR3 protein: CASSSNRAGGNQPQHF

J gene: TRBJ2-5
D gene: TRBD2
V gene: TRBV5-4
CDR3 protein: CASSLSSGGAQTQYF

J gene: TRBJ1-5
D gene: NA
V gene: TRBV3-1/TRBV3-2
CDR3 protein: CASSQDATGSNPQHF

J gene: TRBJ2-1
D gene: NA
V gene: TRBV18
CDR3 protein: CASSPPRQMGGTIYNEQFF

J gene: TRBJ1-2
D gene: TRBD1
V gene: TRBV7-2
CDR3 protein: CASRRQGAYGYTF

J gene: TRBJ1-2
D gene: NA
V gene: TRBV20-1
CDR3 protein: CSASRKATGPYGYTF

J gene: TRBJ2-7
D gene: TRBD2
V gene: TRBV5-6
CDR3 protein: CASSYRWEGTVNEQYF

J gene: TRBJ1-4
D gene: TRBD1
V gene: TRBV25-1
CDR3 protein: CASTGVPVRDSDEKLFF

J gene: TRBJ1-6
D gene: NA
V gene: TRBV10-2
CDR3 protein: CASRSLNSPLHF

J gene: TRBJ1-4
D gene: TRBD1
V gene: TRBV7-9
CDR3 protein: CASSQGQATNEKLFF

J gene: TRBJ2-7
D gene: NA
V gene: TRBV2
CDR3 protein: CASSRYRHEQYF

J gene: TRBJ2-1
D gene: NA
V gene: TRBV4-2
CDR3 protein: CASSQEGGSEQFF

J gene: TRBJ2-7
D gene: TRBD1
V gene: TRBV19
CDR3 protein: CASSADRGRNEQYF

J gene: TRBJ1-4
D gene: TRBD1
V gene: TRBV5-1
CDR3 protein: CASSLGGTDNEKLFF

J gene: TRBJ1-5
D gene: NA
V gene: TRBV4-1
CDR3 protein: CASSHSGSFNQPQHF

J gene: TRBJ1-1
D gene: NA
V gene: TRBV14
CDR3 protein: CASSQDRYYEAFF

J gene: TRBJ1-2
D gene: NA
V gene: TRBV28
CDR3 protein: CASAIRGGYTF

J gene: TRBJ2-5
D gene: TRBD2
V gene: TRBV28
CDR3 protein: CASSPPLAGTGTQYF

J gene: TRBJ1-5
D gene: TRBD1
V gene: TRBV28
CDR3 protein: CASSPGDREGQPQHF

J gene: TRBJ1-2
D gene: NA
V gene: TRBV2
CDR3 protein: CASSEVPFYGYTF

J gene: TRBJ2-2
D gene: NA
V gene: TRBV28
CDR3 protein: CASSLNRGTGTGELFF